The 5 T cell receptor beta chains listed next were all sequenced from one sample in a study of post-analysis software for immune sequencing data. Study results and limitations: Relative to controls, patients had a few TRBV segments at higher frequency, with TRBV5-6, TRBV5-1 and TRBV20-1 among these.

Carried by the TCR beta cDNA libraries were unique molecular identifiers. TCRdb ran MiXCR on the PCR reads and lists one entry per CDR3 protein. Of about 810,000 distinct CDR3 sequences listed, 53% are singletons. These receptors have no known antigen. Specimen: blood. The receptor set was obtained from a girl aged 10 to 17 with multiple sclerosis.

The V gene is TRBV7-2, the J gene TRBJ2-3; 10 bases match TRBD2. The trim removed 0 bases at V and 0 bases at J, leaving 12 bases unmatched. This CDR3 has 20 amino acids. CDR1 is SGHTA and CDR2 is FQGNSA in the germline V gene. As DNA, the CDR3 is TGTGCCAGCAGCTTAGCGCTGTTGCTAGCGGGGGACCCTAGCACAGATACGCAGTATTTT. Encoded protein: CASSLALLLAGDPSTDTQYF.

V gene TRBV10-3 combines with J gene TRBJ2-7; TRBD2 aligns across 8 bases. V shed 5 bases, J shed 5 bases, and the junction held 5 bases outside the gene matches. This CDR3 comprises 13 residues. The V gene's germline CDR1 is ENHRY and CDR2 SYGVKD. The DNA of the CDR3 is TGTGCCATCAGTAGCGGGGGTGTCAACGAGCAGTACTTC. This gives the protein CAISSGGVNEQYF.

This clonotype was detected only a few times. The chain combines TRBV6-2 or TRBV6-3 with TRBJ2-7; 7 bases line up with TRBD1. CDR3 length equals 15 residues. V was pared by 3 bases and J by 2 bases, with 7 bases of the junction left unmatched. CDR1 is MNHEY, CDR2 SVGEGT, per germline. CDR3 in amino acids: CASSYRGQLTYEQYF. CDR3 coding DNA: TGTGCCAGCAGTTATAGGGGACAGCTAACCTACGAGCAGTACTTC.

This clonotype was counted a few times. In nucleotides, the CDR3 is TGTGCCAGCAGCTTGGACAGGGGTAACACCGGGGAGCTGTTTTTT. This translates into CASSLDRGNTGELFF. The gene calls are TRBV5-6 and TRBJ2-2; 7 nucleotides align to TRBD1. Germline trimming cut 0 bases from V and 2 bases from J; bases unmatched to any gene: 1. This CDR3 has 15 amino acids. The germline gives CDR1 SGHDT, CDR2 YYEEEE.

The chain combines TRBV5-1 with TRBJ1-4; 9 nucleotides line up with TRBD1. Germline assignment: CDR1 SGHRS and CDR2 YFSETQ. The trim removed 0 bases at V and 4 bases at J, leaving 4 bases unmatched. This CDR3 spans 16 amino acids. CDR3 sequence (DNA): TGCGCCAGCAGCTTGGCACTGGGACAGGGTAATGAAAAACTGTTTTTT. It specifies CASSLALGQGNEKLFF.